This TCR beta chain was sequenced in a study of tumor and adjacent non-tumor tissue in lung cancer. About the study: On average, productive TCRbeta reads reached 4 million to 4.5 million per sample. Study-level findings and limits: Normal lung showed higher cumulative top 100 clone frequency than tumor. Compared with tumor, normal lung showed significantly lower TCR diversity.

Three rounds of nested PCR, following a modified ARM-PCR protocol, produced the TCRbeta library. TCRdb independently ran MiXCR on the multiplex PCR reads; one entry per CDR3 protein. The sample lists 70,000 to 90,000 distinct CDR3 sequences; approximately 79% were seen once. The CDR3 contains 15 residues. Germline CDR1 and CDR2: LGHNA and YSLEER. In its sample, this clonotype was seen a few times. Its antigen is not identified. Sequence at one end of the junction differs from germline and may be a read error. RNA was extracted from bulk tissue without any cell sorting. Sequencing was done on a sample of lung tumor tissue. The TCR comes from a woman in her 50s with non-small cell lung cancer. The chain has TRBV4-3 and TRBJ2-1, with unresolved D. The CDR3, as DNA: TGTGCCAGCAGCCAAGAGCTAGTCATCGACAATGAGCAGTTCTTC. Encoded protein: CASSQELVIDNEQFF.